This entry lists 20 T cell receptor beta chains sequenced from one sample in a study of blood T cell repertoires in COVID-19. TCRdb's table, derived via immunoSEQ multiplex PCR, lists solely in-frame clones and lacks some. The top ten clones hold approximately 3.5% of a sample with 200,000 to 250,000 clones, 80% to 85% of them seen once. Sequenced: peripheral blood. All receptors derive from a woman younger than 30 with acute or convalescent COVID-19.

V is TRBV2 and J is TRBJ1-2; 7 bases are a match to TRBD1. V trimming: 5 bases; J trimming: 1 base; junction bases outside the gene matches: 7. This CDR3 has 15 residues. The germline CDR1 and CDR2 sequences are SNHLY and FYNNEI. The CDR3 nucleotides are TGTGCCAGCAGTCGTAGACAGGGAAGTAACTATGGCTACACCTTC. Protein sequence: CASSRRQGSNYGYTF.

As concerns this clone: The same CDR3 also results from other DNA sequences found in this sample. The chain recombines TRBV6-6 with TRBJ2-7; 12 bases are a match to TRBD2. The trim removed 6 bases at V and 1 base at J, leaving 1 base unmatched. The germline gives CDR1 MNHNY, CDR2 SVGAGI (reference sequence). The CDR3 has 14 residues. CDR3 protein: CASRTSGSSYEQYF. The CDR3 nucleotides read TGTGCCAGCAGGACTAGCGGGAGTTCCTACGAGCAGTACTTC.

The J gene is TRBJ2-1, the V gene TRBV19; 14 bases map to TRBD2. The germline gives CDR1 LNHDA, CDR2 SQIVND (reference sequence). The junction had 6 bases not matched to a gene; V was cut back by 6 bases and J by 8 bases. The CDR3 spans 15 residues. The CDR3 loop reads CASSAGLAGEDEQFF. CDR3 DNA: TGTGCCAGTAGCGCGGGACTAGCGGGAGAGGATGAGCAGTTCTTC.

CDR3 residues: CASSFFAEQETQYF. CDR3 in DNA: TGTGCCAGCAGTTTTTTCGCGGAACAAGAGACCCAGTACTTC. The chain joins TRBV28 to TRBJ2-5; D is unclear. Trimming removed 3 bases from V and 2 bases from J, with 10 bases in between. The CDR3 sequence is 14 residues long. Per germline, CDR1 MDHEN and CDR2 SYDVKM. Complete variable domain (other parts from reference TRBV28 and TRBJ2-5): DVKVTQSSRYLVKRTGEKVFLECVQDMDHENMFWYRQDPGLGLRLIYFSYDVKMKEKGDIPEGYSVSREKKERFSLILESASTNQTSMYLCASSFFAEQETQYFGPGTRLLVL.

The chain joins TRBV20-1 to TRBJ1-2; no firm D call. The germline V and J ends were trimmed by 5 bases and 6 bases, with 10 bases remaining between them. Germline values: CDR1 DFQATT, CDR2 SNEGSKA (reference sequence). The CDR3 covers 11 residues. The DNA for the CDR3 is TGCAGTGCTTCACGGCTAGATGGCTACACCTTC. Its protein product is CSASRLDGYTF.

This sequence joins TRBV25-1 and TRBJ1-5, with 8 positions matching TRBD1. The CDR3 has 16 amino acids. From germline, CDR1 is MGHDK and CDR2 SYGVNS. The V segment lost 3 bases and the J segment 0 bases; nucleotides outside the gene matches: 4. The CDR3 DNA is TGTGCCAGCAGTGAGGACAGGGTCGATAGCAATCAGCCCCAGCATTTT. Translation: CASSEDRVDSNQPQHF.

This chain connects TRBV7-8 to TRBJ1-2, with 7 bases that match TRBD1. Germline V gene sequence: CDR1 SGHVS, CDR2 FQNEAQ. The ends lost 2 bases at V and 6 bases at J; junction bases unmatched: 9. The CDR3 sequence is 15 residues long. CDR3: CASSLRGRGVHGYTF. The CDR3 nucleotides are TGTGCCAGCAGCTTACGGGGCAGGGGGGTTCATGGCTACACCTTC.

The V and J genes are TRBV6-6 and TRBJ1-5, with D perhaps TRBD1 (5 bases). V gave up 6 bases and J gave up 2 bases, with 11 bases separating them. Germline V gene lookup returns CDR1 MNHNY and CDR2 SVGAGI (reference sequence). The CDR3 is 14 amino acids. CDR3 protein: CASRQGGGNQPQHF. CDR3 bases: TGTGCCAGCAGGCAGGGAGGTGGCAATCAGCCCCAGCATTTT.

The V gene is TRBV7-6, the J gene TRBJ1-1, with D uncertain. CDR1 is SGHVS and CDR2 is FNYEAQ in the germline V gene. The CDR3 totals 15 residues. With 0 bases removed from V and 4 bases from J, the gap between germline ends came to 12 bases. The CDR3 nucleotides read TGTGCCAGCAGCTTAGCGCCCCATGGAGTCACTGAAGCTTTCTTT. Encoded protein: CASSLAPHGVTEAFF.

The V and J genes are TRBV9 and TRBJ1-2; 7 bases fit TRBD1. The CDR3 runs to 16 residues. In germline, CDR1 is SGDLS, CDR2 YYNGEE. Trimming cost V 3 bases and J 4 bases; bases outside gene matches: 12. CDR3 bases: TGTGCCAGCAGCGAAGTCCGTGGGACAGTGCTCTATGGCTACACCTTC. Translated, it gives CASSEVRGTVLYGYTF. Combining the CDR3 with reference TRBV9 and TRBJ1-2 gives the whole variable domain DSGVTQTPKHLITATGQRVTLRCSPRSGDLSVYWYQQSLDQGLQFLIQYYNGEERAKGNILERFSAQQFPDLHSELNLSSLELGDSALYFCASSEVRGTVLYGYTFGSGTRLTVV.

This clone was observed once. J is TRBJ1-2 and V is TRBV28, with D maybe TRBD1 (6 bases). The V end was cut by 5 bases, the J end by 7 bases, with 14 bases between. Germline values: CDR1 MDHEN, CDR2 SYDVKM. The CDR3 has 13 amino acids. CDR3 amino acids: CASSIGGLSGYTF. The CDR3 coding sequence is TGTGCCAGCAGTATCGGGGGGCTGAGTGGCTACACCTTC.

There are a few counts of this clone. The J gene is TRBJ2-3, the V gene TRBV28, with 7 bases that match TRBD2. The junction had 9 bases not matched to a gene; V was cut back by 4 bases and J by 2 bases. The CDR3 has 16 residues. Per the germline V gene, CDR1 is MDHEN and CDR2 is SYDVKM. CDR3 sequence: CASSSSGIPPTDTQYF. The CDR3 DNA sequence: TGTGCCAGCAGTTCAAGCGGGATCCCCCCCACAGATACGCAGTATTTT. The full variable domain, its missing parts supplied by reference TRBV28 and TRBJ2-3, is DVKVTQSSRYLVKRTGEKVFLECVQDMDHENMFWYRQDPGLGLRLIYFSYDVKMKEKGDIPEGYSVSREKKERFSLILESASTNQTSMYLCASSSSGIPPTDTQYFGPGTRLTVL.

V is TRBV27 and J is TRBJ1-5; no definite D call. Per germline, CDR1 MNHEY and CDR2 SMNVEV (reference sequence). The CDR3 sequence is 15 residues long. The V and J ends lost 5 bases and 5 bases respectively, with 16 bases between them. Here the CDR3 reads CASSPRTEYHQPQHF. The CDR3 DNA sequence: TGTGCCAGCAGTCCCCGGACTGAGTATCATCAGCCCCAGCATTTT.

Of note for this clone: The junction does not match germline at one end; this may be a read error. The CDR3 DNA is TGTGCTAGCAGCTCCACGAGGGACAGGGTAGAATACGGATCCTCTTATAATTCACCCCTCCACTTT. Protein product: CASSSTRDRVEYGSSYNSPLHF. This chain connects TRBV7-7 to TRBJ1-6, with 9 bases lining up with TRBD1. Per the germline V gene, CDR1 is SSHAT and CDR2 is FNYEAQ (reference sequence). The CDR3 has 22 amino acids. Based on the CDR3 plus reference TRBV7-7 and TRBJ1-6, the full variable domain is GAGVSQSPRYKVTKRGQDVTLRCDPISSHATLYWYQQALGQGPEFLTYFNYEAQPDKSGLPSDRFSAERPEGSISTLTIQRTEQRDSAMYRCASSSTRDRVEYGSSYNSPLHFGNGTRLTVT.

The J gene is TRBJ2-7, the V gene TRBV6-1; TRBD1 matches 11 bases. V dropped 2 bases and J dropped 2; count of bases not matched to a gene: 2. CDR1 and CDR2 (germline): MNHNS, SASEGT. The CDR3 length is 15 residues. The CDR3 sequence is CASSEMDRGPYEQYF. The CDR3 DNA reads TGTGCCAGCAGTGAAATGGACAGGGGGCCCTACGAGCAGTACTTC.

Concerning this clone itself: The same CDR3 is also encoded by other DNA sequences in this sample. The chain joins TRBV19 to TRBJ1-2; the D is unclear. The CDR3 is 13 residues long. The germline V gene has CDR1 LNHDA and CDR2 SQIVND (reference sequence). The V gene lost 0 bases and the J gene lost 5 bases, with 7 bases spanning the gap. The CDR3 loop reads CASSIDGGYGYTF. In DNA form, the CDR3 reads TGTGCCAGTAGTATAGATGGCGGATATGGCTACACCTTC. Full variable domain (remainder filled in from reference TRBV19 and TRBJ1-2): DGGITQSPKYLFRKEGQNVTLSCEQNLNHDAMYWYRQDPGQGLRLIYYSQIVNDFQKGDIAEGYSVSREKKESFPLTVTSAQKNPTAFYLCASSIDGGYGYTFGSGTRLTVV.

The chain combines TRBV2 with TRBJ2-1; 7 nucleotides line up with TRBD2. This CDR3 is 18 amino acids long. Unmatched junction bases numbered 20, after V lost 5 bases and J lost 7 bases. Germline loops: CDR1 SNHLY, CDR2 FYNNEI. CDR3 bases: TGTGCCAGCAGTCCTTTTAACAAGCGGGCTCTGGGGGGGAATGAGCAGTTCTTC. The encoded protein is CASSPFNKRALGGNEQFF.

Concerning this clone itself: Other DNA sequences in the same sample also yield this CDR3. The chain combines TRBV7-2 with TRBJ2-5; D may be TRBD2 (5 bases). The germline V gene has CDR1 SGHTA and CDR2 FQGNSA. The CDR3 consists of 14 residues. V lost 5 bases and J 3 bases, leaving 13 bases between the germline ends. CDR3 sequence reads: CASSPSGVEETQYF. The DNA for the CDR3 is TGTGCCAGCAGCCCCAGCGGAGTGGAAGAGACCCAGTACTTC.

V usage is TRBV7-9 and J usage is TRBJ2-2; possibly TRBD1 for D (6 bases). The CDR3 loop spans 16 amino acids. Germline-derived CDR1 and CDR2 are SEHNR and FQNEAQ (reference sequence). The V and J ends lost 5 bases and 5 bases respectively, with 18 bases between them. The CDR3 DNA follows: TGTGCCAGCAGCAAAGGGGAACAGGGTTGGACCGGGGAGCTGTTTTTT. This translates into CASSKGEQGWTGELFF.

The gene calls are TRBV28 and TRBJ2-7; D unclear. V lost 5 bases to trimming and J lost 7 bases, with 12 bases between them. Germline V gives CDR1 MDHEN, CDR2 SYDVKM. The CDR3 is 12 residues long. The CDR3, as DNA: TGTGCCAGCAGTCCCCTCGCGAGTGAGCAGTACTTC. As protein: CASSPLASEQYF.